The rows below give T cell receptor beta chains drawn from one sample of a study of tumor-infiltrating lymphocytes in oesophageal squamous cell carcinoma. Each CDR3 protein gets one entry after TCRdb re-called the PCR reads with MiXCR. The table has approximately 18,000 distinct CDR3 sequences, roughly two fifths seen once; the top ten hold under 35%. What was sequenced was esophageal tumor tissue. These receptors were obtained from a male donor with esophageal squamous cell carcinoma. Each CDR3 is given with its conserved first and last residue. D genes are given only for firm matches. A clone size is listed for some rows: how often the clone was seen (once, few, many), or a class if it is expanded.

V,D,size,J,DNA,CDR3
TRBV7-8,NA,NA,TRBJ2-3,TGTGCCAGCAGCTTTTACGGAAGGGTTCCAGATACGCAGTATTTT,CASSFYGRVPDTQYF
TRBV20-1,NA,NA,TRBJ1-2,TGCAGTGCTAGGCCCTATCAAGAACAGTGGTCTGGCTACACCTTC,CSARPYQEQWSGYTF
TRBV14,TRBD2,NA,TRBJ2-1,TGTGCCAGCAGCCAAGATCAGAGCGGGAGGTTCTCCTACAATGAGCAGTTCTTC,CASSQDQSGRFSYNEQFF
TRBV7-6,NA,few,TRBJ2-1,TGTGCCAGCAGCGCAACAGGGCAGGATGAGCAGTTCTTC,CASSATGQDEQFF
TRBV28,NA,NA,TRBJ2-1,TGTGCCAGCAATCAAAACTACAATGAGCAGTTCTTC,CASNQNYNEQFF
TRBV7-3,NA,NA,TRBJ2-5,TGTGCCAGCAGCCCTGCTAGATCCGAGACCCAGTACTTC,CASSPARSETQYF
TRBV18,TRBD1,once,TRBJ2-7,TGTGCCAGCTCACTACCGACAGGGAGCTCCTACGAGCAGTACTTC,CASSLPTGSSYEQYF
TRBV7-2,NA,NA,TRBJ2-1,TGTGCCAGCAGCCCCGGGACGGACAATGAGCAGTTCTTC,CASSPGTDNEQFF
TRBV24-1,NA,many,TRBJ2-7,TGTGCCACCAGTGCGCAGGGGTGGCACGAGCAGTACTTC,CATSAQGWHEQYF
TRBV7-7,NA,NA,TRBJ2-1,TGTGCTAGCAGCCCCCATGGGACCAATGAGCAGTTCTTC,CASSPHGTNEQFF
TRBV10-2,TRBD1,NA,TRBJ1-1,TGCGCCAGCACCTCGGGACAGGCGAATTCACCCCTCCACTTC,CASTSGQANSPLHF
TRBV9,TRBD2,NA,TRBJ2-5,TGTGCCAGCAGCGTTAGCGGGGCAATCCAAGAGACCCAGTACTTC,CASSVSGAIQETQYF
TRBV7-9,NA,medium-sized,TRBJ2-5,TGTGCCAGCAGCTTAGTCCGTAATACGAAGACCCAGTACTTC,CASSLVRNTKTQYF
TRBV6-1,NA,many,TRBJ2-1,TGTGCCAGCAGTCAAGACTATGAGCAGTTCTTC,CASSQDYEQFF
TRBV7-9,NA,NA,TRBJ2-1,TGTGCCAGCAGCGGACTATCCCTTTTCGATGAGCAGTTCTTC,CASSGLSLFDEQFF
TRBV6-1,NA,NA,TRBJ2-1,TGTGCCAGCACCAAAGGGTCTTACAATGAGCAGTTCTTC,CASTKGSYNEQFF
TRBV7-2,TRBD2,few,TRBJ2-1,TGTGCCAGCAGCTGGGGGGGACTAGCGGGGAATGAGCAGTTCTTC,CASSWGGLAGNEQFF
TRBV7-6,TRBD2,NA,TRBJ2-5,TGTGCCAGCAGCTTGCTAGCGGGGATCACCCAAGAGACCCAGTACTTC,CASSLLAGITQETQYF
TRBV27,TRBD2,NA,TRBJ2-3,TGTGCCAGCAGTTTAAGCACCTTCGGACTAGCGGGTACAGATACGCAGTATTTT,CASSLSTFGLAGTDTQYF
TRBV2,NA,few,TRBJ2-7,TGTGCCAGCAGATTCCTGGACAGTGGGCGCTACGAGCAGTACTTC,CASRFLDSGRYEQYF
TRBV7-2,TRBD2,NA,TRBJ2-7,TGTGCCAGCCACGCGGGGGGGGCGGTAGGATACGAGCAGTACTTC,CASHAGGAVGYEQYF
TRBV28,NA,few,TRBJ2-7,TGTGCCAGCAGTTTCGGGGGCCCCTACGAGCAGTACTTC,CASSFGGPYEQYF
TRBV2,NA,many,TRBJ2-2,TGTGCCAGCAGTGGTGCGAGCGGGTATTCCGGGGAGCTGTTTTTT,CASSGASGYSGELFF
TRBV15,TRBD2,few,TRBJ2-3,TGTGCCACCAGCAGAGATCGGGCGGGGGGCACAAGAGATACGCAGTATTTT,CATSRDRAGGTRDTQYF
TRBV7-3,NA,NA,TRBJ2-5,TGTGCCAGCAGTCAAGGACACAGCCAAGAGACCCAGTACTTC,CASSQGHSQETQYF
TRBV27,TRBD2,once,TRBJ2-1,TGTGCCAGCAGTTTATTCAGCGGGAGGTGGAATGAGCAGTTCTTC,CASSLFSGRWNEQFF
TRBV7-8,NA,medium-sized,TRBJ1-1,TGTGCCAGCAGCTTTTCGACCCGTGAAGCTTTCTTT,CASSFSTREAFF
TRBV27,TRBD2,many,TRBJ2-7,TGTGCCAGCAGGGCACGCCAGAGCGGGGGGGCTGGGGAGCAGTACTTC,CASRARQSGGAGEQYF